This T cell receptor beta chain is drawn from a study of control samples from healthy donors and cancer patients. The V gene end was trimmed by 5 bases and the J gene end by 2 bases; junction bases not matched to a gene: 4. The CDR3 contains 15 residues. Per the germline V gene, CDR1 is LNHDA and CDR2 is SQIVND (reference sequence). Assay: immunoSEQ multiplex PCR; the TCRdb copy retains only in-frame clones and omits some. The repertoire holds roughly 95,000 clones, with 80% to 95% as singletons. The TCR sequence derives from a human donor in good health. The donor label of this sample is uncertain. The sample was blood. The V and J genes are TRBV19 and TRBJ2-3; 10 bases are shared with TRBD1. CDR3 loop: CASSSGTGATDTQYF. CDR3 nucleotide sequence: TGTGCCAGTAGTTCCGGGACAGGGGCCACAGATACGCAGTATTTT.